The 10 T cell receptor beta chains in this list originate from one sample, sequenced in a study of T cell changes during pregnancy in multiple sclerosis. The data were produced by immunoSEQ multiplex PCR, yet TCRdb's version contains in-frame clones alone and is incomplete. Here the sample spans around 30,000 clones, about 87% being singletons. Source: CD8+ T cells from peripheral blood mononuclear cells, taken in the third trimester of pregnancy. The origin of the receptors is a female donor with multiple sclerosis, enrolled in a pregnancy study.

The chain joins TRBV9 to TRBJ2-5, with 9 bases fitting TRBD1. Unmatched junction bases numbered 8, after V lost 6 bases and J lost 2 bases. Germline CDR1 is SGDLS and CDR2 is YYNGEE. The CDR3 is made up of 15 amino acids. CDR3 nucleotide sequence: TGTGCCAGCAATCGTCCGGGACAGGGACAAGAGACCCAGTACTTC. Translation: CASNRPGQGQETQYF.

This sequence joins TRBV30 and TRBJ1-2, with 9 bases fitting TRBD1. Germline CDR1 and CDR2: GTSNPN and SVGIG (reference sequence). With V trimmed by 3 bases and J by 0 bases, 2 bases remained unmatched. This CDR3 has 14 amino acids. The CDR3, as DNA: TGTGCCTGGAGGGGACAGGGAACTAACTATGGCTACACCTTC. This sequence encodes CAWRGQGTNYGYTF.

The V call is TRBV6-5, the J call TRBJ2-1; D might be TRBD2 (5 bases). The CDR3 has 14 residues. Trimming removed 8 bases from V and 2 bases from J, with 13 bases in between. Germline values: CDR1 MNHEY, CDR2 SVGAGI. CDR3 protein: CASAIGGAYNEQFF. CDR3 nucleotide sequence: TGTGCCAGCGCAATAGGAGGCGCCTACAATGAGCAGTTCTTC.

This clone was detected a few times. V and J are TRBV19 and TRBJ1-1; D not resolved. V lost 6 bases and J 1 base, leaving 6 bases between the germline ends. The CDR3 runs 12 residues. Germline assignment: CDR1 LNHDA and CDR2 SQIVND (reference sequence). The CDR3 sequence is CASRPGNTEAFF. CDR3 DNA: TGTGCCAGTAGGCCGGGGAACACTGAAGCTTTCTTT.

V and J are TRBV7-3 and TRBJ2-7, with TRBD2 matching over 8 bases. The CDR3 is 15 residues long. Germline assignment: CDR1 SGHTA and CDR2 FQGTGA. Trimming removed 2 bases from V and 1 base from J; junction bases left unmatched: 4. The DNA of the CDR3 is TGTGCCAGCAGCTTAGCGGGGGGCCCTTCCTACGAGCAGTACTTC. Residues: CASSLAGGPSYEQYF.

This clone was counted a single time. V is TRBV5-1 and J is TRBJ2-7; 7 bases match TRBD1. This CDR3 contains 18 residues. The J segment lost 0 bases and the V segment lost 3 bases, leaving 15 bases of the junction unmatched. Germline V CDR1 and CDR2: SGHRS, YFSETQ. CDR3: CASSSEPDRDYSSYEQYF. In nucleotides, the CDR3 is TGCGCCAGCAGCTCGGAGCCCGACAGGGATTATAGCTCCTACGAGCAGTACTTC.

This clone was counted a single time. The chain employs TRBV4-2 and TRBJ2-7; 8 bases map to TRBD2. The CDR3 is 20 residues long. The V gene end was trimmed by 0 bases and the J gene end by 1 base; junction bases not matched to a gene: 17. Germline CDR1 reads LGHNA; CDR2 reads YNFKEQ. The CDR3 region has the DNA TGTGCCAGCAGCCAAGATCATATCGAACTCGCTTCGGGAGGGTCCTACGAGCAGTACTTC. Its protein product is CASSQDHIELASGGSYEQYF.

The CDR3 loop reads CASSGETSRETQYF. CDR3 DNA: TGTGCCAGCAGCGGGGAGACTAGCAGAGAGACCCAGTACTTC. The chain uses TRBV9 and TRBJ2-5; 7 positions agree with TRBD2. Germline CDR1 is SGDLS and CDR2 is YYNGEE. The CDR3 covers 14 residues. Unmatched junction bases numbered 6, after V lost 3 bases and J lost 4 bases.

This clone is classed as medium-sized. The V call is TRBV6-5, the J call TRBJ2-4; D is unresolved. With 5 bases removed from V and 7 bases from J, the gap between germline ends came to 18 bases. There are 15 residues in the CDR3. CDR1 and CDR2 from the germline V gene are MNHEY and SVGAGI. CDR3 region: CASSPSATSGNIQYF. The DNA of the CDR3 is TGTGCCAGCAGTCCCTCGGCCACGTCCGGGAACATTCAGTACTTC.

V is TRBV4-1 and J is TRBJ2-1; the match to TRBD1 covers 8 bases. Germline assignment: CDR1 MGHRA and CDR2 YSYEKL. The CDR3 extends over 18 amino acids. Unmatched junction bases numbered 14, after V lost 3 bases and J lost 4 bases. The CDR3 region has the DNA TGCGCCAGCAGCCAGGATACAACTGGACAGGGTGGGTACAATGAGCAGTTCTTC. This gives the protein CASSQDTTGQGGYNEQFF.